Sequencing of this T cell receptor (beta chain) was carried out in a study of blood T cell repertoires in COVID-19. Participants were aged about 18 to 100 years from some 24 US areas. Cohorts were determined from participant-reported clinical history. Assay: immunoSEQ multiplex PCR; the TCRdb copy retains only in-frame clones and omits some. The table shows under 300,000 clones, with approximately 90% occurring only once. Germline V gene lookup returns CDR1 SGHAT and CDR2 FQNNGV. The CDR3 length is 13 residues. V was shortened by 3 bases and J by 4 bases, with 6 bases between the two germline ends. The sequencing input was PBMCs or T cells enriched from blood (not recorded which). The TCR comes from a man aged 18 to 29 who had recovered from COVID-19. The gene calls are TRBV11-2 and TRBJ2-2; the D is unclear. Here the CDR3 DNA reads TGTGCCAGCAGCTTTGGCATCACCGGGGAGCTGTTTTTT. Translated: CASSFGITGELFF.